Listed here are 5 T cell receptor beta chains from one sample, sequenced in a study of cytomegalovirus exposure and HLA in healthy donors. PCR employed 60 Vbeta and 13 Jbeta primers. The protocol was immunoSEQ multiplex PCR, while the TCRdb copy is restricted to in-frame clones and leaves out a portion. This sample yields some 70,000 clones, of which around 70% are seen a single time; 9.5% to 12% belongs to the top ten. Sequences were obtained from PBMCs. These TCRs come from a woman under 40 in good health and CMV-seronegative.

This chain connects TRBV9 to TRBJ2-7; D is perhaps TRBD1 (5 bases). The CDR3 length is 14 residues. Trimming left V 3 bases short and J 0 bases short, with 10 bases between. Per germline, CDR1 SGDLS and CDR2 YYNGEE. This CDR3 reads CASSAQGYSYEQYF. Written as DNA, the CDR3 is TGTGCCAGCAGCGCTCAGGGATACTCCTACGAGCAGTACTTC.

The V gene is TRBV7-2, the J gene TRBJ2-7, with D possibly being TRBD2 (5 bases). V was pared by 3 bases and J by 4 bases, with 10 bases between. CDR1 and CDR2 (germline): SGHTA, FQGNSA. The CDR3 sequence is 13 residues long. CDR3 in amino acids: CASSFFAGYEQYF. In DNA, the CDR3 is TGTGCCAGCAGCTTTTTCGCGGGTTACGAGCAGTACTTC.

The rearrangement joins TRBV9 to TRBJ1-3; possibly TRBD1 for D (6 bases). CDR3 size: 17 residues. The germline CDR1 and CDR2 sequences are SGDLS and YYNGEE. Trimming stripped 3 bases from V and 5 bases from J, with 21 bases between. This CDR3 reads CASSAPSGGGFRNTIYF. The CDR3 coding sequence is TGTGCCAGCAGCGCGCCTTCTGGGGGGGGCTTTCGAAACACCATATATTTT. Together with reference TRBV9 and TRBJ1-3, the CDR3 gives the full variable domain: DSGVTQTPKHLITATGQRVTLRCSPRSGDLSVYWYQQSLDQGLQFLIQYYNGEERAKGNILERFSAQQFPDLHSELNLSSLELGDSALYFCASSAPSGGGFRNTIYFGEGSWLTVV.

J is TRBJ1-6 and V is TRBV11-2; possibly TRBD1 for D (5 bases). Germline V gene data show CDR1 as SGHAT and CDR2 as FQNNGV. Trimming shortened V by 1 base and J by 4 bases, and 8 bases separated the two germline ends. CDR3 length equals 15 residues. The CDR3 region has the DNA TGTGCCAGCAGCTTAGTTGGGGGGTATAATTCACCCCTCCACTTT. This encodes CASSLVGGYNSPLHF.

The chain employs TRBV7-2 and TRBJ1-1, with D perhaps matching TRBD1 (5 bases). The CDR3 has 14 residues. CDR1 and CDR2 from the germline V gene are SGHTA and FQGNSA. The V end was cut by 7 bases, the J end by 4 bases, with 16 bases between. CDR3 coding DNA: TGTGCCAGCACAACCGGGACTATGAGCACTGAAGCTTTCTTT. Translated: CASTTGTMSTEAFF.